The sequence of this T cell receptor (beta chain) was determined in a study of shared clonotypes between healthy human individuals. Per the germline V gene, CDR1 is MNHEY and CDR2 is SMNVEV (reference sequence). V was trimmed by 6 bases and J by 1 base, leaving 10 bases between them. The CDR3 extends over 15 amino acids. Measured with immunoSEQ multiplex PCR; TCRdb has only the in-frame clones, and not every one. Of around 2,000,000 clones listed, 95% are singletons. This TCR was recovered from a man younger than 30 in good health. The sample was naive CD4+ T cells sorted from blood. The subset is: CD45RA+ positively selected. The rearrangement links TRBV27 to TRBJ2-6; the D gene could be TRBD1 or TRBD2 (5 bases each). The CDR3 here is CASSEWGSGANVLTF. The CDR3 DNA reads TGTGCCAGCAGCGAGTGGGGGTCTGGGGCCAACGTCCTGACTTTC.